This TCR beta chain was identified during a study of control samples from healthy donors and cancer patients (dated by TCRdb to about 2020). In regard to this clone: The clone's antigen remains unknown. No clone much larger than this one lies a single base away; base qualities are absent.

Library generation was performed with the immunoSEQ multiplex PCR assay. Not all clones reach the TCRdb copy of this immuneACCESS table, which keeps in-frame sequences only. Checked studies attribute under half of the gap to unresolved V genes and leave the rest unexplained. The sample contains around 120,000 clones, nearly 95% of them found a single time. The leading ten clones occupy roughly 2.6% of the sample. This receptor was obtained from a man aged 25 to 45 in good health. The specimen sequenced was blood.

This receptor carries the CDR3 CVVGSGNTIYF. The DNA sequence reads TGTGTTGTGGGGTCTGGAAACACCATATATTTT. In this chain, TRBV6-5 is recombined with TRBJ1-3; no confident D gene assignment can be made. CDR1 and CDR2 are read off the germline V gene as MNHEY and SVGAGI. From its cysteine to its phenylalanine, the CDR3 spans 11 amino acids. The entry retains the CDR3 DNA only, 33 bases that are in frame from base 1.